The 2 T cell receptor beta chains below come from one sample, sequenced in a study of blood T cell repertoires in COVID-19 (dated by TCRdb to between 2020 and 2021). Library method: the immunoSEQ multiplex PCR assay. TCRdb provides this immuneACCESS table in a form limited to in-frame rearrangements. Some clones are lacking; in checked studies, under half of them reflect an unresolved V gene, and why the rest are absent is not known. The sample table shows more than 110,000 clones, and 76% are seen once. 3.5% to 5% of the sample goes to the ten largest clones. Sequenced material: peripheral blood. These receptors were collected from a woman of 80 years or more with active or convalescent COVID-19.

This clone was detected a few times. This chain joins TRBV5-4 and TRBJ1-6; D is ambiguous. The CDR3 is 14 residues long. The V end was cut by 7 bases, the J end by 5 bases, with 13 bases between. Germline CDR1 and CDR2: SGHNT and YYREEE (reference sequence). This chain's CDR3 is CASSRERNNSPLHF. CDR3 nucleotides: TGTGCCAGCTCCCGGGAGAGAAATAATTCACCCCTCCACTTT.

This clone turned up a few times. This rearrangement joins TRBV19 to TRBJ1-6, with D unclear. The CDR3 length is 15 residues. V lost 2 bases and J lost 4, with 9 bases in between. Germline lookup yields CDR1 LNHDA and CDR2 SQIVND (reference sequence). The CDR3 DNA reads as TGTGCCAGTAGTATACGGGATGCTTATAATTCACCCCTCCACTTT. It specifies CASSIRDAYNSPLHF. The full variable domain, completed using reference TRBV19 and TRBJ1-6, is DGGITQSPKYLFRKEGQNVTLSCEQNLNHDAMYWYRQDPGQGLRLIYYSQIVNDFQKGDIAEGYSVSREKKESFPLTVTSAQKNPTAFYLCASSIRDAYNSPLHFGNGTRLTVT.